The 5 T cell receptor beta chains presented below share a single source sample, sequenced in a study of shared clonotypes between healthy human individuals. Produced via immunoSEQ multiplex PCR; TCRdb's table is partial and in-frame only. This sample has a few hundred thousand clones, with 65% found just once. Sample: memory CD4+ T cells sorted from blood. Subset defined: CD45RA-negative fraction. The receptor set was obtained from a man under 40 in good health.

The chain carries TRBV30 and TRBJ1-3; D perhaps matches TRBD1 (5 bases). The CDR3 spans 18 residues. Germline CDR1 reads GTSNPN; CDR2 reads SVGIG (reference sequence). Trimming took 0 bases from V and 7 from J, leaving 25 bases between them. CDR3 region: CAWSVRGLMLWERNTIYF. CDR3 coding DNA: TGTGCCTGGAGTGTACGGGGACTCATGCTTTGGGAGCGGAACACCATATATTTT. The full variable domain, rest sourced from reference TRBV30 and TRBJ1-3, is SQTIHQWPATLVQPVGSPLSLECTVEGTSNPNLYWYRQAAGRGLQLLFYSVGIGQISSEVPQNLSASRPQDRQFILSSKKLLLSDSGFYLCAWSVRGLMLWERNTIYFGEGSWLTVV.

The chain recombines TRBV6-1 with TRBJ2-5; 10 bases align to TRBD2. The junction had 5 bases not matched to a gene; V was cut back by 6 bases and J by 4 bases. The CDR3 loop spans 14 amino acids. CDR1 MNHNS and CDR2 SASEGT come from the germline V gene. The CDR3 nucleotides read TGTGCCAGCAGGCCGGGACTAGCGAGAGAGACCCAGTACTTC. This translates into CASRPGLARETQYF.

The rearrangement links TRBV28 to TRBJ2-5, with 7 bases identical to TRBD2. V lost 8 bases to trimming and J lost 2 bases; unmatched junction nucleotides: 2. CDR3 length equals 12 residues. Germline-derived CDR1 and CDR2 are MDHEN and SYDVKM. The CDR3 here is CASLGGQETQYF. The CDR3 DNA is TGTGCCAGCCTCGGGGGGCAAGAGACCCAGTACTTC.

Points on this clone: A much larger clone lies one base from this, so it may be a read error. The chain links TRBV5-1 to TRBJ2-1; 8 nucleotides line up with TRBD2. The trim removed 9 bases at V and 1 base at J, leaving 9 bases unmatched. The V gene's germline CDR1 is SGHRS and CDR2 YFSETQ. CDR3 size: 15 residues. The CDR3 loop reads CANAGGARSYNEQFF. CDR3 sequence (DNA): TGCGCCAACGCCGGGGGGGCACGGTCCTACAATGAGCAGTTCTTC.

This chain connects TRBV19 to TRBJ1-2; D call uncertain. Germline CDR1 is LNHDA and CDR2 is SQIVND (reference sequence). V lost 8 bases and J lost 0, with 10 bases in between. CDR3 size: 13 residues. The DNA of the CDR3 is TGTGCCAGTTCAGGTCCAGCTAACTATGGCTACACCTTC. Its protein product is CASSGPANYGYTF.